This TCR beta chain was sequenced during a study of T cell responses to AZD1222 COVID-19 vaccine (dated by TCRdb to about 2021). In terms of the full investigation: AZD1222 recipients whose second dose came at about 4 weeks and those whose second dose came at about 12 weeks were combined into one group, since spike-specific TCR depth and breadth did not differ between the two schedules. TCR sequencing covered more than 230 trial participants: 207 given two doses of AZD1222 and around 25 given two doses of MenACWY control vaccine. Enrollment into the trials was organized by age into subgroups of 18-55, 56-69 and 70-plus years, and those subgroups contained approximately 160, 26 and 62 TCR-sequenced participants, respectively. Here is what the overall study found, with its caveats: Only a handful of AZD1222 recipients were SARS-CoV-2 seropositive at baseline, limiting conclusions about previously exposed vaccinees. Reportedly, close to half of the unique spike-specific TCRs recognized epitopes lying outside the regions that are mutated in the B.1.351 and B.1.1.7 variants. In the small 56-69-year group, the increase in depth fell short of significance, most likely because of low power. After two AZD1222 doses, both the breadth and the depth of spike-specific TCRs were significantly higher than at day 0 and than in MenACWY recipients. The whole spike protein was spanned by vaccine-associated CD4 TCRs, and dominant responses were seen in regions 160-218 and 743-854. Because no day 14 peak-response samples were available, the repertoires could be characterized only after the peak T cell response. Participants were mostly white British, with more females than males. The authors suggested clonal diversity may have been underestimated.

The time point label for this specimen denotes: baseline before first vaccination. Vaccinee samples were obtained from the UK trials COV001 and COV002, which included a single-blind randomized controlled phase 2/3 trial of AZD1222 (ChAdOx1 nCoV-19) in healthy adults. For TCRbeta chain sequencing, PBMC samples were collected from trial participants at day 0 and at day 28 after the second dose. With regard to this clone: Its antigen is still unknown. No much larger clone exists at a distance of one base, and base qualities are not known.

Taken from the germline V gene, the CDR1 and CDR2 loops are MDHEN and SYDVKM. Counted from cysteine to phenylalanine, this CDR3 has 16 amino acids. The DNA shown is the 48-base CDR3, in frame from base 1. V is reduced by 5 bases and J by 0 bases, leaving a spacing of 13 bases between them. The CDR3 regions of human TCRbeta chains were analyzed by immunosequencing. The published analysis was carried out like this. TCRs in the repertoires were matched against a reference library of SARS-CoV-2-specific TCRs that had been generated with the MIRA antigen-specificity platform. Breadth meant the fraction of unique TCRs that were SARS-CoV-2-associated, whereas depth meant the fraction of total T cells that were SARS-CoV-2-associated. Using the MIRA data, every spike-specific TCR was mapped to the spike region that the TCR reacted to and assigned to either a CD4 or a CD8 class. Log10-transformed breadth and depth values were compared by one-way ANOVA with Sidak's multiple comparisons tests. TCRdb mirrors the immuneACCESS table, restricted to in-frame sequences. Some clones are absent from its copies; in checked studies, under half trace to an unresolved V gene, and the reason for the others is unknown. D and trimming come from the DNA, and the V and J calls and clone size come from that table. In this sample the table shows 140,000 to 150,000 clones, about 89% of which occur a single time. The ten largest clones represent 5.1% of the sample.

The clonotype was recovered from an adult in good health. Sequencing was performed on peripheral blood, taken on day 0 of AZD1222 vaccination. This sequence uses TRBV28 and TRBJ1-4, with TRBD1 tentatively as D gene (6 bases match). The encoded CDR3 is CASSPRTVATNEKLFF. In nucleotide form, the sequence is TGTGCCAGCAGTCCCCGGACAGTTGCAACTAATGAAAAACTGTTTTTT.